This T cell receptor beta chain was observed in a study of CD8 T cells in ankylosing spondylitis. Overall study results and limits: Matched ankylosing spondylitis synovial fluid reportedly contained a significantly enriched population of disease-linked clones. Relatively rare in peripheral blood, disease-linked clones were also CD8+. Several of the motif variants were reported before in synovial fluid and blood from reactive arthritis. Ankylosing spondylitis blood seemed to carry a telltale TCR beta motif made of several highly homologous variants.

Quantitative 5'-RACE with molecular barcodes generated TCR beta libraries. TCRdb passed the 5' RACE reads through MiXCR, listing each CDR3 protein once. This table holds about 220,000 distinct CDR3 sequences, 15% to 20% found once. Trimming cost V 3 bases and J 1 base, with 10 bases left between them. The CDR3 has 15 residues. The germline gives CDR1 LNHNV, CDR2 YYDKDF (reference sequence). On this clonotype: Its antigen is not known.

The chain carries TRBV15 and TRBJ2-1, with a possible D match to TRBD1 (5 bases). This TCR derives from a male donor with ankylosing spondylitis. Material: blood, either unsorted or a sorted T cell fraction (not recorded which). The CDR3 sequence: CATSSAGQSYNEQFF. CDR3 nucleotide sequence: TGTGCCACCAGCAGCGCAGGGCAATCCTACAATGAGCAGTTCTTC.